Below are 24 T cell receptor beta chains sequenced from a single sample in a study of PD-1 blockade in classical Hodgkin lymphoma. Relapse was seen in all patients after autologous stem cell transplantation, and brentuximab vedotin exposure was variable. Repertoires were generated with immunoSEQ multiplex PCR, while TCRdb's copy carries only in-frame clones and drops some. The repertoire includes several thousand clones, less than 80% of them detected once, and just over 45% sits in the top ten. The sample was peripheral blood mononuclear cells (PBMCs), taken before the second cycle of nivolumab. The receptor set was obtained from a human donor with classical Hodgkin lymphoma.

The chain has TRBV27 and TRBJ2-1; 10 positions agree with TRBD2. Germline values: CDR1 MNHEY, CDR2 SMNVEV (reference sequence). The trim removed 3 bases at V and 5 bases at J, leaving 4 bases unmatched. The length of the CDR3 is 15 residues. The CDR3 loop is CASSFLAGDHNEQFF. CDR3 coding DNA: TGTGCCAGCAGTTTTCTAGCGGGAGACCACAATGAGCAGTTCTTC.

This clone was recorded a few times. The CDR3 protein is CASSLSGRHTDTQYF. CDR3 sequence (DNA): TGTGCCAGCAGTTTAAGCGGGAGGCACACAGATACGCAGTATTTT. This chain connects TRBV27 to TRBJ2-3, with 9 bases that match TRBD2. The germline gives CDR1 MNHEY, CDR2 SMNVEV (reference sequence). Unmatched junction bases numbered 2, after V lost 2 bases and J lost 2 bases. The length of the CDR3 is 15 residues.

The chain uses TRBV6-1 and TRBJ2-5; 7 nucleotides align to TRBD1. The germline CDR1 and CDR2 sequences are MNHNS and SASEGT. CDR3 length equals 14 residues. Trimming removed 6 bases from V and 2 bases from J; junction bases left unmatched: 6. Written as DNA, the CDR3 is TGTGCCAGCAGCCTAGACAGGGTACAAGAGACCCAGTACTTC. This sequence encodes CASSLDRVQETQYF.

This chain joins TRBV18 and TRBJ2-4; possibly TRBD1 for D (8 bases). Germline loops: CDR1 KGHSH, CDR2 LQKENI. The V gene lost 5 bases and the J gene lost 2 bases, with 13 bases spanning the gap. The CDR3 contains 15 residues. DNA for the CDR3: TGTGCCAGCTCAGTACAGGGGGGGACCAAAAACATTCAGTACTTC. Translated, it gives CASSVQGGTKNIQYF.

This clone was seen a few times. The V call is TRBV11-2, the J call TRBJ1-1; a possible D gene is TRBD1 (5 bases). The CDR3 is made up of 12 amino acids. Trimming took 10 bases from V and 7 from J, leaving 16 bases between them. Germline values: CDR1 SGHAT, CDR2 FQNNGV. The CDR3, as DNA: TGTGCCACCGCGGGGGGATATGGTGAAGCTTTCTTT. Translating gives CATAGGYGEAFF.

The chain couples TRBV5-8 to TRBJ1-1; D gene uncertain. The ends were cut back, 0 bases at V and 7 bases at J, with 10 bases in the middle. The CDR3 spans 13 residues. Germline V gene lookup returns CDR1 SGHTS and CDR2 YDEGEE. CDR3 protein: CASSLGVKGEAFF. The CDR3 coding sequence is TGTGCCAGCAGCTTGGGTGTTAAGGGTGAAGCTTTCTTT.

This CDR3 reads CASSFGRHEKLFF. In DNA form, the CDR3 reads TGTGCCAGCAGTTTTGGACGCCATGAAAAACTGTTTTTT. J is TRBJ1-4 and V is TRBV27; D uncertain. The CDR3 length is 13 residues. V was trimmed by 3 bases and J by 6 bases, leaving 8 bases between them. Germline V gene data show CDR1 as MNHEY and CDR2 as SMNVEV (reference sequence).

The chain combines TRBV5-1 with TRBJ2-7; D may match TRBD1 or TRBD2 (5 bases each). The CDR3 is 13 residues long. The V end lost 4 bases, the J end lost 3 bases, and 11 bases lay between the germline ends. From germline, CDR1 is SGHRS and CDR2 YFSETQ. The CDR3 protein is CASSRDGRYEQYF. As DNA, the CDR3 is TGCGCCAGCAGCAGGGACGGCCGCTACGAGCAGTACTTC.

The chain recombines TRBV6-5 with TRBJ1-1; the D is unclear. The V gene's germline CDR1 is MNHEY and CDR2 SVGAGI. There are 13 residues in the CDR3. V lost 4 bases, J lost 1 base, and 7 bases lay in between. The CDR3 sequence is CASSFIENTEAFF. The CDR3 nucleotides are TGTGCCAGCAGTTTTATCGAGAACACTGAAGCTTTCTTT.

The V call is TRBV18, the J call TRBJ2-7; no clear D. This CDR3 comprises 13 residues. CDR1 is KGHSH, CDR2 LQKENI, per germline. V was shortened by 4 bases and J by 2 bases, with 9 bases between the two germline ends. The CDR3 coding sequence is TGTGCCAGCTCACGGGAAAGGGCCTACGAGCAGTACTTC. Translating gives CASSRERAYEQYF. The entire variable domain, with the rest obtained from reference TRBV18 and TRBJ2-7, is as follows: NAGVMQNPRHLVRRRGQEARLRCSPMKGHSHVYWYRQLPEEGLKFMVYLQKENIIDESGMPKERFSAEFPKEGPSILRIQQVVRGDSAAYFCASSRERAYEQYFGPGTRLTVT.

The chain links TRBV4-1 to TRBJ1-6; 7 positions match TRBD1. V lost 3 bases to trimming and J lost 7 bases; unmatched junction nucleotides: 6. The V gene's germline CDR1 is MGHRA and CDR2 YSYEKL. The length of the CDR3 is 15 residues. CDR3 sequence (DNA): TGCGCCAGCAGCCACCCGACAGGGAACAATTCACCCCTCCACTTT. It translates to CASSHPTGNNSPLHF.

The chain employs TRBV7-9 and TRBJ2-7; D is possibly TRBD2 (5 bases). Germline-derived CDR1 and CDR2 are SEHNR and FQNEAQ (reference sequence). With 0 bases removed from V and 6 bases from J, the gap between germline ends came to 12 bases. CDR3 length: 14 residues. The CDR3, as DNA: TGTGCCAGCAGCTTAGCAGCCGGGGTCGGCGAGCAGTACTTC. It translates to CASSLAAGVGEQYF. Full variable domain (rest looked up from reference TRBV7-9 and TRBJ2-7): DTGVSQNPRHKITKRGQNVTFRCDPISEHNRLYWYRQTLGQGPEFLTYFQNEAQLEKSRLLSDRFSAERPKGSFSTLEIQRTEQGDSAMYLCASSLAAGVGEQYFGPGTRLTVT.

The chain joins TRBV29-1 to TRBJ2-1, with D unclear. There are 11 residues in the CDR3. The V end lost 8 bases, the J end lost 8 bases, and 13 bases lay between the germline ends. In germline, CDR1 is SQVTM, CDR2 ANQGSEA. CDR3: CSFRVGYEQFF. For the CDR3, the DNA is TGCAGCTTCCGAGTGGGTTATGAGCAGTTCTTC.

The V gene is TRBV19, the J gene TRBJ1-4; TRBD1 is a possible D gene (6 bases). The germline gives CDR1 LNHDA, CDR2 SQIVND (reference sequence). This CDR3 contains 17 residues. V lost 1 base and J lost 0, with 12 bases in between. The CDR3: CASSIGRRGATNEKLFF. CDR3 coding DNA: TGTGCCAGTAGTATAGGCCGCAGGGGTGCAACTAATGAAAAACTGTTTTTT.

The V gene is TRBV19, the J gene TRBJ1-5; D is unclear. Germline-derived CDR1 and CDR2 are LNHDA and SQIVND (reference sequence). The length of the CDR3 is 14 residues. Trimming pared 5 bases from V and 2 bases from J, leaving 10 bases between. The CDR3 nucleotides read TGTGCCAGTAGTTGGACCGATGGCAATCAGCCCCAGCATTTT. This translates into CASSWTDGNQPQHF.

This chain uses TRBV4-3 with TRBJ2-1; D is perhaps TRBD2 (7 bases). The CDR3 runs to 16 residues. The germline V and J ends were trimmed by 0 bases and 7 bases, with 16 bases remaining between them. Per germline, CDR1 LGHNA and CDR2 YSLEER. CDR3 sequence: CASSQDGRGAGNEQFF. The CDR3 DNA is TGCGCCAGCAGCCAAGACGGACGGGGGGCTGGAAATGAGCAGTTCTTC.

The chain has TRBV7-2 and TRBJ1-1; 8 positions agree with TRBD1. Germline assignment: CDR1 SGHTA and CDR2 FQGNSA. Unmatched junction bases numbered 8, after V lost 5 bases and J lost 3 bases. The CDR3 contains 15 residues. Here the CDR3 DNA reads TGTGCCAGCAGCGACCAGGACAGGGTAGACACTGAAGCTTTCTTT. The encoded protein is CASSDQDRVDTEAFF.

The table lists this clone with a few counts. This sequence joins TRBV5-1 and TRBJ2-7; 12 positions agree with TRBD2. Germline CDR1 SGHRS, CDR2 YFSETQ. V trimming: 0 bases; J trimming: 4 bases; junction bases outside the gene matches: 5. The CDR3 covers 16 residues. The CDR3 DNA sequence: TGCGCCAGCAGCTTGGCTCCTAGCGGGAGGGCTTACGAGCAGTACTTC. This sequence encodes CASSLAPSGRAYEQYF. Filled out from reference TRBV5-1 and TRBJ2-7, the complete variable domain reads KAGVTQTPRYLIKTRGQQVTLSCSPISGHRSVSWYQQTPGQGLQFLFEYFSETQRNKGNFPGRFSGRQFSNSRSEMNVSTLELGDSALYLCASSLAPSGRAYEQYFGPGTRLTVT.

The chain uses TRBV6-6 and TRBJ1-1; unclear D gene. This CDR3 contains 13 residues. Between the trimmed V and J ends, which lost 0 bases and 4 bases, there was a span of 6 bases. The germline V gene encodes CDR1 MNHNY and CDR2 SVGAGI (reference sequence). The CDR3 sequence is CASSYSIPTEAFF. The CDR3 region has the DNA TGTGCCAGCAGTTACTCGATACCCACTGAAGCTTTCTTT.

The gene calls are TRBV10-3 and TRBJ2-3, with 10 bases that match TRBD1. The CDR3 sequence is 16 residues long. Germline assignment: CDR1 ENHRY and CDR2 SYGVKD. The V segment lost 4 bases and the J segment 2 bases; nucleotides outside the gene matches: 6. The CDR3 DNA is TGTGCCATCAGTGTTTCGGACAGGGGGACCACAGATACGCAGTATTTT. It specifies CAISVSDRGTTDTQYF.

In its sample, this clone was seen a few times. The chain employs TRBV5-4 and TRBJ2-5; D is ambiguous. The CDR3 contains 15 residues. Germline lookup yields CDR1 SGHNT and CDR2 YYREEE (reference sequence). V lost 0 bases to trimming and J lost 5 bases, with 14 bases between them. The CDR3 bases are TGTGCCAGCAGCTTGGTCCAGGTACCCTCTGAGACCCAGTACTTC. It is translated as CASSLVQVPSETQYF.

Here the CDR3 DNA reads TGTGCCAGCACCCCAGAGTCAAACACCGGGGAGCTGTTTTTT. Its translation is CASTPESNTGELFF. V is TRBV7-3 and J is TRBJ2-2; no definite D call. The V end lost 7 bases, the J end lost 2 bases, and 11 bases lay between the germline ends. The CDR3 covers 14 residues. Germline values: CDR1 SGHTA, CDR2 FQGTGA.

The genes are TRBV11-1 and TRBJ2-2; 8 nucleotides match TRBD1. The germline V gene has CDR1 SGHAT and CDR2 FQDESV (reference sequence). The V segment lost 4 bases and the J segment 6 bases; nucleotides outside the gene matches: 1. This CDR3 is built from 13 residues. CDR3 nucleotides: TGTGCCAGCAGCTCACAGGGGGCCGGGGAGCTGTTTTTT. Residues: CASSSQGAGELFF.

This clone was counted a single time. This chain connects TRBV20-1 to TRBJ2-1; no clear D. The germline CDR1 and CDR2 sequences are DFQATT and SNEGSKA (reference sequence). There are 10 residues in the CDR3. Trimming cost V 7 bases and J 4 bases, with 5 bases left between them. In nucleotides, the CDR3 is TGCAGTGGGGTTTACAATGAGCAGTTCTTC. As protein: CSGVYNEQFF.